These 18 T cell receptor beta chains were sequenced from one sample in a study of T cells after yellow fever vaccination. TCRdb re-derived calls from the 5' RACE reads in MiXCR, one entry per CDR3 protein. The sample has about 210,000 distinct CDR3 sequences; 3% to 4% are singletons. The source material was CD4+ T cells sorted from PBMCs, sampled 10 days after the yellow fever booster vaccination. The receptors derive from a man aged 18 to 30 who received the YFV17D yellow fever vaccine.

There are many counts of this clonotype. The genes are TRBV7-2 and TRBJ2-5; 8 nucleotides match TRBD2. The germline gives CDR1 SGHTA, CDR2 FQGNSA. The CDR3 contains 16 residues. With 4 bases clipped from V and 3 bases from J, the junction kept 10 bases outside the gene matches. This CDR3 reads CASSSSGGVAKETQYF. CDR3 nucleotide sequence: TGTGCCAGCAGCTCTTCCGGGGGGGTAGCGAAAGAGACCCAGTACTTC.

This clonotype was counted only a few times. A much more abundant neighbour one base away suggests this may be a read error. CDR3 DNA: TGTGCCAGCAGCCAGAATGACGGTTTGACCCTCCACTTT. This translates into CASSQNDGLTLHF. The rearrangement uses TRBV3-1 and TRBJ1-6; no reliable D call. Trimming removed 3 bases at V and 14 bases at J, with 14 bases between. There are 13 residues in the CDR3. The germline CDR1 and CDR2 sequences are LGHDT and YNNKEL (reference sequence).

This clonotype was observed at least ten times. This chain uses TRBV7-2 with TRBJ1-2; 8 nucleotides line up with TRBD1. With 1 base clipped from V and 6 bases from J, the junction kept 4 bases outside the gene matches. Germline lookup yields CDR1 SGHTA and CDR2 FQGNSA. This CDR3 has 14 amino acids. This CDR3 is CASSLGWTGNGYTF. The CDR3 region has the DNA TGTGCCAGCAGCTTAGGGTGGACAGGGAATGGCTACACCTTC.

The rearrangement uses TRBV2 and TRBJ2-7, with 7 bases aligning to TRBD1. Germline V gene sequence: CDR1 SNHLY, CDR2 FYNNEI. CDR3 length: 13 amino acids. V lost 10 bases, J lost 2 bases, and 8 bases stayed unmatched. The CDR3 bases are TGTGCCACCAGCCGGGACAGCCCCTACGAGCAGTACTTC. Encoded protein: CATSRDSPYEQYF.

The chain employs TRBV11-2 and TRBJ1-6; unclear D gene. The V end was cut by 2 bases, the J end by 2 bases, with 7 bases between. CDR3 size: 15 residues. CDR1 is SGHAT and CDR2 is FQNNGV in the germline V gene. CDR3 sequence (DNA): TGTGCCAGCAGCTTACAGAGGACCTATAATTCACCCCTCCACTTT. Its protein product is CASSLQRTYNSPLHF.

The V and J genes are TRBV30 and TRBJ1-2, with D uncertain. V was trimmed by 4 bases and J by 4 bases, leaving 10 bases between them. The length of the CDR3 is 12 residues. Looked up from germline, CDR1 is GTSNPN and CDR2 is SVGIG (reference sequence). CDR3 residues: CAWTGWGYGYTF. CDR3 DNA sequence: TGTGCCTGGACAGGTTGGGGCTATGGCTACACCTTC.

This clonotype was counted at least ten times. The chain uses TRBV6-5 and TRBJ2-3, with D possibly called TRBD1 or TRBD2 (5 bases each). Trimming took off 5 bases at V and 0 bases at J, with 12 bases between the two ends. Germline V gives CDR1 MNHEY, CDR2 SVGAGI. There are 15 residues in the CDR3. The CDR3 DNA reads TGTGCCAGCAGTAAATCTCGGGACAGCACAGATACGCAGTATTTT. Translated: CASSKSRDSTDTQYF.

This chain connects TRBV13 to TRBJ1-1; D gene unclear. Germline CDR1 and CDR2: PRHDT and FYEKMQ (reference sequence). The V and J ends lost 6 bases and 5 bases respectively, with 10 bases between them. CDR3 length equals 12 residues. DNA of the CDR3: TGTGCCAGCAGACGGGTTCGGACTGAAGCTTTCTTT. Translated, it gives CASRRVRTEAFF.

This clonotype was seen more than once but under ten times. This chain links TRBV6-6 with TRBJ1-1; D might be TRBD1 (6 bases). From germline, CDR1 is MNHNY and CDR2 SVGAGI (reference sequence). The ends were cut back, 3 bases at V and 11 bases at J, with 19 bases in the middle. This CDR3 has 14 amino acids. The CDR3 sequence is CASSYSRPRDRAFF. CDR3 nucleotides: TGTGCCAGCAGTTATTCGAGGCCACGAGACAGGGCTTTCTTT.

This clonotype has just a few counts. The rearrangement uses TRBV6-2 or TRBV6-3 and TRBJ2-1, with 16 bases fitting TRBD2. This CDR3 region has 16 residues. The germline V gene encodes CDR1 MNHEY and CDR2 SVGEGT. V was clipped by 0 bases and J by 8 bases; unmatched bases: 1. Here the CDR3 DNA reads TGTGCCAGCAGTTACTCGGGACTAGCGGGGGGGGATGAGCAGTTCTTC. It is translated as CASSYSGLAGGDEQFF.

This clonotype was seen more than once but under ten times. V and J are TRBV4-1 and TRBJ2-1; 9 bases map to TRBD2. Trimming removed 0 bases from V and 9 bases from J; junction bases left unmatched: 9. CDR1 and CDR2 from the germline V gene are MGHRA and YSYEKL. CDR3 length: 16 amino acids. In DNA, the CDR3 is TGCGCCAGCAGCCAAGATCGAGGAGCGGGGGGCGGTGAGCAGTTCTTC. Translated, it gives CASSQDRGAGGGEQFF.

This clonotype occurred many times. The chain is built from TRBV12-3 or TRBV12-4 and TRBJ2-5, with a possible D match to TRBD2 (6 bases). The CDR3 runs to 14 residues. Trimming removed 6 bases at V and 7 bases at J, with 18 bases between. Written as DNA, the CDR3 is TGTGCCAGCAGCCAAGAGGGACGGCGGGGGACCCAGTACTTC. This codes for CASSQEGRRGTQYF.

J is TRBJ2-5 and V is TRBV27, with 16 nucleotides matching TRBD2. V lost 6 bases and J lost 5; bases outside the gene matches: 6. CDR3 size: 16 residues. The germline gives CDR1 MNHEY, CDR2 SMNVEV (reference sequence). CDR3 in amino acids: CASRGTSGGAWETQYF. CDR3 DNA sequence: TGTGCCAGCAGAGGGACTAGCGGGGGGGCTTGGGAGACCCAGTACTTC.

This chain uses TRBV3-1 with TRBJ2-7; no reliable D call. The germline V gene encodes CDR1 LGHDT and CDR2 YNNKEL (reference sequence). The CDR3 spans 11 residues. Trimming stripped 1 base from V and 6 bases from J, with 4 bases between. CDR3 amino acids: CASSQGLEQYF. CDR3 coding DNA: TGTGCCAGCAGCCAAGGTCTCGAGCAGTACTTC.

J is TRBJ1-4 and V is TRBV2; possibly TRBD1 for D (6 bases). V shed 7 bases and J shed 5 bases, with 14 bases lying between them. The germline V gene has CDR1 SNHLY and CDR2 FYNNEI. The CDR3 runs 14 residues. The CDR3 region is CASKADRTNEKLFF. The CDR3 DNA sequence: TGTGCCAGCAAGGCGGACAGAACAAATGAAAAACTGTTTTTT.

Many counts were recorded for this clonotype. CDR3 protein: CASSYGQPSSYNSPLHF. Written as DNA, the CDR3 is TGTGCCAGCAGTTACGGACAGCCGAGCTCCTATAATTCACCCCTCCACTTT. This chain connects TRBV6-5 to TRBJ1-6; D is possibly TRBD1 (6 bases). The V and J ends lost 2 bases and 0 bases respectively, with 11 bases between them. This CDR3 has 17 amino acids. Germline loops: CDR1 MNHEY, CDR2 SVGAGI.

Ten or more counts support this clonotype. V gene TRBV6-2 or TRBV6-3 combines with J gene TRBJ2-1; D could derive from TRBD1 or TRBD2 (5 bases each). CDR3 size: 15 residues. Germline CDR1 is MNHEY and CDR2 is SVGEGT. Trimming left V 6 bases short and J 2 bases short, with 14 bases between. CDR3 nucleotides: TGTGCCAGCAGAGTTGGGGACGGAACCTACAATGAGCAGTTCTTC. It translates to CASRVGDGTYNEQFF.

The V gene is TRBV6-5, the J gene TRBJ1-1; no clear D. There are 11 residues in the CDR3. The germline V gene encodes CDR1 MNHEY and CDR2 SVGAGI. V was pared by 10 bases and J by 1 base, with 7 bases between. The CDR3 nucleotides are TGTGCCACCGCCACGAACACTGAAGCTTTCTTT. This gives the protein CATATNTEAFF.